This TCR beta chain emerged from a study of T cell repertoires in cytomegalovirus infection. In the study overall: Well-studied HLA-B-restricted CMV epitopes were used in the study alongside recently identified HLA-C-restricted ones. Both CMV infection and a matching HLA type were indicated by public TCR beta signatures.

Only a few counts were recorded for this clonotype. Its specificity is not known. The length of the CDR3 is 13 residues. Trimming took 4 bases from V and 1 from J, leaving 7 bases between them. CDR1 SGHVS and CDR2 FNYEAQ come from the germline V gene. TCRdb recomputed calls from the reads with MiXCR, one row per CDR3 protein. Of approximately 340,000 distinct CDR3 sequences in the sample, about 27% were seen once. Overall study results and limits: Carriage of CMV together with the relevant HLA was identifiable through cumulative public TCR beta family frequency.

The rearrangement links TRBV7-6 to TRBJ2-5; no clear D gene. The TCR comes from a human donor in good health (CMV status not recorded). Some clones in this sample may be carry-over from other donors' samples. The specimen comprised cultured PBMCs, sampled from culture after CMV antigen stimulation. This CDR3 is CASSSLSQETQYF. CDR3 DNA sequence: TGTGCCAGCAGCTCCCTGTCCCAAGAGACCCAGTACTTC.